This TCR beta chain was identified during a study of shared clonotypes between healthy human individuals. Whole-study results and caveats: About 4.5% of naive CD4 clonotypes were common to several donors. Sampling included only blood; tissue repertoires likely differ.

Concerning this clone itself: Its antigen is unknown.

TCRdb keeps only in-frame clones here, not all; method: immunoSEQ multiplex PCR. The sample holds some 2,100,000 clones; 90% to 97% are singletons and the top ten take around 0.13%. The sample taken for sequencing was naive CD4+ T cells sorted from blood. Subset: CD45RA+ positively selected. The source is a man in his late teens or twenties in good health.

CDR3 region: CASSQNSDEQFF. CDR3 DNA sequence: TGTGCCAGCAGTCAGAACAGCGATGAGCAGTTCTTC. This sequence joins TRBV6-5 and TRBJ2-1; no reliable D call. The CDR3 extends over 12 amino acids. Germline CDR1 MNHEY, CDR2 SVGAGI. Trimming took 5 bases from V and 8 from J, leaving 10 bases between them.